The present TCR beta chain was sequenced within a study of cytomegalovirus exposure and HLA in healthy donors. Study-level findings and limits: Later on, an analysis tied 15,000 or so TCR beta sequences to HLA alleles at 0.05 false discovery rate. Specificity of a few CMV-associated chains for CMV antigens was verified in vitro. According to the study, about 180 TCR beta chains were cytomegalovirus-associated. Later analysis placed DRB1 highest and HLA-C lowest in TCR association rates, which differed by HLA locus.

PCR primers comprised 60 Vbeta and 13 Jbeta primers. The method was immunoSEQ multiplex PCR; TCRdb's version includes in-frame clones alone and lacks a portion of them. The sample has about 160,000 clones, under 85% seen once. Of note for this clone: Its antigen is unknown.

The receptor comes from a man in his forties or fifties in good health and CMV-seropositive. Sequencing input: PBMCs.

CDR3 loop: CASSPGTSGKNEQYF. For the CDR3, the DNA is TGTGCCAGCAGCCCCGGGACTAGCGGGAAAAACGAGCAGTACTTC. The chain uses TRBV7-3 and TRBJ2-7; 13 bases fit TRBD2. CDR1 and CDR2 (germline): SGHTA, FQGTGA. V lost 5 bases to trimming and J lost 5 bases; unmatched junction nucleotides: 6. This CDR3 has 15 residues.